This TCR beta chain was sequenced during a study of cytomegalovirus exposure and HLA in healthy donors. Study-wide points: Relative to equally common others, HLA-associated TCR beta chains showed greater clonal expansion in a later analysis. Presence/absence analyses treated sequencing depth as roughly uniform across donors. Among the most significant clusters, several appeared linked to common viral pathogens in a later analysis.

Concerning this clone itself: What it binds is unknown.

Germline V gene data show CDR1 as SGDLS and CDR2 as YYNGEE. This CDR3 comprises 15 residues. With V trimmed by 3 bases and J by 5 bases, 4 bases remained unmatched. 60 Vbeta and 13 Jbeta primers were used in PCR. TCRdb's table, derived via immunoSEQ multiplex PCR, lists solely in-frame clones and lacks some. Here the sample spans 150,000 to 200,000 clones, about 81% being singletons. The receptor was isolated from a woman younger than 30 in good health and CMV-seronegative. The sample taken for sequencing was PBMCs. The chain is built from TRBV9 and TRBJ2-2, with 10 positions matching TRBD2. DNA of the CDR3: TGTGCCAGCAGCGCTAGCGGGAGTTGGACCGGGGAGCTGTTTTTT. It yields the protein CASSASGSWTGELFF.